The 5 T cell receptor beta chains given below trace back to one sample, sequenced in a study of circulating CD8 cells and anti-PD-1 response in melanoma. TCR libraries were prepared from roughly 14 ng of total RNA with the QIAseq Immune Repertoire TCR panel. MiXCR was run by TCRdb on the reads, yielding one entry per CDR3 protein. This table holds over a thousand distinct CDR3 sequences, 10% found once. Live CD3+CD8+TCRalphabeta+ cells were sorted into four subsets by PD-1 and/or TIGIT. The sequencing here drew on CD8+ T cells from PBMCs, taken at baseline or after one month of anti-PD-1 therapy (not recorded which). All receptors come from a human donor with melanoma.

About this clonotype: A much larger clone differs by one base, so this may be a read error. V gene TRBV2 combines with J gene TRBJ2-1, with D uncertain. Trimming removed 6 bases at V and 12 bases at J, with 15 bases between. Germline lookup yields CDR1 SNHLY and CDR2 FYNNEI. CDR3 size: 12 residues. The CDR3 DNA is TGTGCCAGCAGCCACACCAGCCATGGGCAGTTCTTC. Protein sequence: CASSHTSHGQFF. Using reference TRBV2 and TRBJ2-1 for the parts outside the CDR3, the full variable domain is EPEVTQTPSHQVTQMGQEVILRCVPISNHLYFYWYRQILGQKVEFLVSFYNNEISEKSEIFDDQFSVERPDGSNFTLKIRSTKLEDSAMYFCASSHTSHGQFFGPGTRLTVL.

Worth noting for this clonotype: A much larger clone differs from this one at a single base, so this may be a read error. This rearrangement joins TRBV2 to TRBJ2-3; D is possibly TRBD1 or TRBD2 (5 bases each). There are 13 residues in the CDR3. The V gene lost 7 bases and the J gene lost 5 bases, with 13 bases spanning the gap. The germline gives CDR1 SNHLY, CDR2 FYNNEI. The CDR3 nucleotides are TGTGCCAGCAAGGGGACCATCATAGATACGCAGTATTTT. This codes for CASKGTIIDTQYF.

The chain employs TRBV2 and TRBJ1-5; D is uncertain. Germline V gene sequence: CDR1 SNHLY, CDR2 FYNNEI. The germline V and J ends were trimmed by 6 bases and 0 bases, with 15 bases remaining between them. This CDR3 is built from 16 residues. CDR3 sequence: CASRNPRANSNQPQHF. CDR3 nucleotide sequence: TGTGCCAGCAGAAACCCCCGTGCTAATAGCAATCAGCCCCAGCATTTT.

This clonotype rates as medium-sized. This chain uses TRBV2 with TRBJ2-3, with D unresolved. Germline CDR1 and CDR2: SNHLY and FYNNEI. Trimming removed 8 bases from V and 0 bases from J, with 18 bases in between. The CDR3 is 16 residues long. The CDR3, as DNA: TGTGCCAGCGCCCGAACTCATGGTCTGAGCACAGATACGCAGTATTTT. Its protein is CASARTHGLSTDTQYF.

This clonotype was seen more than once but under ten times. This chain connects TRBV19 to TRBJ1-5; a weak D match, TRBD1 (5 bases). CDR1 is LNHDA, CDR2 SQIVND, per germline (reference sequence). CDR3 length: 15 residues. V was shortened by 5 bases and J by 1 base, with 12 bases between the two germline ends. The CDR3 nucleotides are TGTGCCAGTAGTTGGGGGATACTCAGCAATCAGCCCCAGCATTTT. Translated, it gives CASSWGILSNQPQHF.